These T cell receptor beta chains were read from a single sample in a study of identifying expanded T cells in peripheral blood. Data came from immunoSEQ multiplex PCR; TCRdb stores just in-frame clones and leaves some out. The table records 100,000 to 150,000 clones, about 88% of them present only once. Sequences were obtained from blood. The receptors were sampled from a person aged 18 to 75 in good health. The CDR3 runs from the conserved cysteine through the conserved F or W.

TRBJ1-1 TRBV6-6 CASSNIGAFF
TRBJ1-2 TRBV9 CASSVEQGQGPYGYGYTF
TRBJ2-7 TRBV28 CASSPPSGRSYEQYF
TRBJ1-1 TRBV7-3 CASRITGTSTEAFF
TRBJ1-5 TRBV28 CASSLRDSNQPQHF
TRBJ1-5 TRBV6-5 CASSREYSNQPQHF
TRBJ1-1 TRBV20-1 CSARWEPEAFF
TRBJ2-7 TRBV4-3 CASSQDGRANEQYF
TRBJ2-6 TRBV10-3 CAISARGTGVLGANVLTF
TRBJ1-3 TRBV4-1 CASEETRSPSGNTIYF
TRBJ2-3 TRBV21-1 CANRRRPTQYF
TRBJ2-5 TRBV18 CASSPPVGRETQYF
TRBJ1-2 TRBV5-6 CASSLAGPNYGYTF
TRBJ1-4 TRBV30 CAWSRGGGFEKLFF
TRBJ2-2 TRBV14 CASSRIAGLNTGELFF